Given below is one TCR beta chain in context. No antigen is known for it. These data are taken from a study of cytomegalovirus exposure and HLA in healthy donors. Overall study results and limits: Further analysis was carried out later, and it showed several of the most significant clusters appearing linked to common viral pathogens. There were some public TCRs occurring in many donors, but most TCR sequences were rare. The study had only CMV serostatus as immune exposure information.

The CDR3 length is 14 residues. Deletions cut 2 bases from V and 7 bases from J, with 15 bases between. Germline values: CDR1 SGHTA, CDR2 FQGNSA. The PCR made use of 60 Vbeta and 13 Jbeta primers. Authors' methods: In a later analysis, around 87 million unique TCR beta chains included roughly 11 million shared by two or more donors. Using immunoSEQ multiplex PCR, the repertoire was profiled, and TCRdb retains in-frame clones only, with some absent. Clonal size and the V and J genes are those of that table, whereas D and trimming came from the DNA. The data show approximately 150,000 clones, around 80% seen once.

The chain joins TRBV7-2 to TRBJ2-7; D is perhaps TRBD2 (5 bases). The origin of this receptor is a man in his forties or fifties in good health and CMV-seronegative. The sample comprised PBMCs. For the CDR3, the DNA is TGTGCCAGCAGCTTATTGGACTTTTCTCGGGAGCAGTACTTC. Translating gives CASSLLDFSREQYF.